Below are 18 T cell receptor beta chains sequenced from a single sample in a study of T cell repertoires in cytomegalovirus infection. TCRdb passed the reads through MiXCR, listing each CDR3 protein once. This sample carries around 800,000 distinct CDR3 sequences, roughly 33% of them seen once, and the ten largest clones take around 12%. No antigen has been assigned to these receptors. The sample here was cultured CD8+ T cells from PBMCs, taken from culture after CMV antigen stimulation. The receptor source for this set is a human donor in good health (CMV status not recorded). Some clones in this sample may be carry-over from other donors' samples.

This chain links TRBV7-3 with TRBJ2-1; TRBD2 is a possible D gene (7 bases). Germline V lookup: CDR1 SGHTA, CDR2 FQGTGA. The V end lost 1 base, the J end lost 2 bases, and 12 bases lay between the germline ends. The CDR3 sequence is 16 residues long. The CDR3: CASSLRRGGPYNEQFF. In nucleotides, the CDR3 is TGTGCCAGCAGCTTAAGGAGGGGGGGCCCCTACAATGAGCAGTTCTTC.

J is TRBJ2-1 and V is TRBV6-5; 11 nucleotides line up with TRBD2. The CDR3 consists of 17 residues. The germline V gene has CDR1 MNHEY and CDR2 SVGAGI. V lost 0 bases to trimming and J lost 6 bases; unmatched junction nucleotides: 7. CDR3 nucleotides: TGTGCCAGCAGTTACTCGTTAGCGGGGGGGCCGATCAATGAGCAGTTCTTC. This codes for CASSYSLAGGPINEQFF.

The rearrangement links TRBV19 to TRBJ2-6; D is uncertain. The V end lost 6 bases, the J end lost 0 bases, and 9 bases lay between the germline ends. Germline CDR1 reads LNHDA; CDR2 reads SQIVND (reference sequence). The CDR3 length is 15 residues. CDR3 in DNA: TGTGCCAGTAGCGTTTTCTCCTCTGGGGCCAACGTCCTGACTTTC. Protein sequence: CASSVFSSGANVLTF. Looking up the rest from reference TRBV19 and TRBJ2-6 gives the full variable domain: DGGITQSPKYLFRKEGQNVTLSCEQNLNHDAMYWYRQDPGQGLRLIYYSQIVNDFQKGDIAEGYSVSREKKESFPLTVTSAQKNPTAFYLCASSVFSSGANVLTFGAGSRLTVL.

This chain links TRBV29-1 with TRBJ2-1, with a weak D call TRBD1 (6 bases). V lost 5 bases and J 3 bases, leaving 11 bases between the germline ends. The CDR3 contains 13 residues. Germline V lookup: CDR1 SQVTM, CDR2 ANQGSEA. Here the CDR3 reads CSVPDRSYNEQFF. The CDR3 DNA is TGCAGCGTTCCAGACAGGAGCTACAATGAGCAGTTCTTC.

The genes are TRBV5-1 and TRBJ2-1; 12 bases map to TRBD1. The V gene's germline CDR1 is SGHRS and CDR2 YFSETQ. The CDR3 consists of 16 residues. The V gene end was trimmed by 1 base and the J gene end by 6 bases; junction bases not matched to a gene: 5. For the CDR3, the DNA is TGCGCCAGCAGCTTGATAGGGACAGGGGGCCTCAATGAGCAGTTCTTC. Its protein is CASSLIGTGGLNEQFF.

The chain is built from TRBV2 and TRBJ2-3, with D perhaps TRBD2 (5 bases). The CDR3 consists of 13 residues. Germline CDR1 SNHLY, CDR2 FYNNEI. V was clipped by 3 bases and J by 4 bases, with 8 bases between them. CDR3 residues: CASSDGKPDTQYF. The CDR3 DNA is TGTGCCAGCAGTGACGGGAAGCCAGATACGCAGTATTTT.

The chain is built from TRBV4-2 and TRBJ1-1; 9 bases map to TRBD1. Trimming cost V 4 bases and J 0 bases; bases outside gene matches: 6. This CDR3 spans 16 amino acids. CDR1 LGHNA and CDR2 YNFKEQ come from the germline V gene. The CDR3 region has the DNA TGTGCCAGCAGCCCGGCGGGACAGGGCATGAACACTGAAGCTTTCTTT. It translates to CASSPAGQGMNTEAFF.

The chain recombines TRBV5-4 with TRBJ2-7; D gene unclear. Germline CDR1 SGHNT, CDR2 YYREEE (reference sequence). CDR3 length equals 14 residues. Deletions cut 4 bases from V and 7 bases from J, with 18 bases between. CDR3 nucleotides: TGTGCCAGCAGCCTCTCCCCCGCCGATCGTGAGCAGTACTTC. Its protein is CASSLSPADREQYF.

The CDR3 coding sequence is TGTGCCAGCAGTTGGGGGGGACTCTCCTACAATGAGCAGTTCTTC. This encodes CASSWGGLSYNEQFF. The rearrangement links TRBV12-3 or TRBV12-4 to TRBJ2-1, with 7 positions matching TRBD2. The CDR3 sequence is 15 residues long. V shed 4 bases and J 0 bases; nucleotides not matched to a gene: 3.

This clonotype was counted at least ten times. The chain is built from TRBV12-3 or TRBV12-4 and TRBJ2-7; TRBD2 matches 7 bases. The CDR3 runs 17 residues. Losses at the gene ends were 6 bases for V and 2 bases for J; bases not matched to a gene: 16. The CDR3 loop reads CASSPMGMAGETYEQYF. CDR3 nucleotide sequence: TGTGCCAGCAGCCCTATGGGGATGGCGGGGGAAACCTACGAGCAGTACTTC.

The chain links TRBV6-1 to TRBJ2-4, with TRBD1 matching over 9 bases. Losses at the gene ends were 5 bases for V and 7 bases for J; bases not matched to a gene: 3. CDR1 and CDR2 from the germline V gene are MNHNS and SASEGT. The CDR3 is 13 residues long. The CDR3 reads CASSMTGGNIQYF. In DNA form, the CDR3 reads TGTGCCAGCAGTATGACAGGGGGGAACATTCAGTACTTC.

The J gene is TRBJ2-3, the V gene TRBV24-1, with D perhaps TRBD2 (6 bases). Germline CDR1 reads KGHDR; CDR2 reads SFDVKD. This CDR3 has 11 amino acids. Trimming pared 12 bases from V and 3 bases from J, leaving 9 bases between. CDR3 protein: CAAAGTDTQYF. The DNA for the CDR3 is TGTGCCGCGGCGGGGACAGATACGCAGTATTTT.

The chain links TRBV18 to TRBJ1-5; D gene uncertain. There are 15 residues in the CDR3. Germline CDR1 reads KGHSH; CDR2 reads LQKENI. Trimming shortened V by 3 bases and J by 4 bases, and 13 bases separated the two germline ends. The CDR3 spells CASSPTRQENQPQHF. CDR3 nucleotide sequence: TGTGCCAGCTCACCGACGAGGCAGGAGAATCAGCCCCAGCATTTT.

This clonotype was detected a few times. The chain combines TRBV12-3 or TRBV12-4 with TRBJ2-7; D is ambiguous. Trimming left V 5 bases short and J 0 bases short, with 11 bases between. This CDR3 region has 14 residues. CDR3 DNA: TGTGCCAGCAGTACAGCACATACCTCCTACGAGCAGTACTTC. Translating it yields CASSTAHTSYEQYF.

This clonotype was found a few times. The DNA of the CDR3 is TGTGCCAGCCAGGGGCAGGTCCTCGCCGGGGAGCTGTTTTTT. As protein: CASQGQVLAGELFF. The chain carries TRBV6-2 or TRBV6-3 and TRBJ2-2; D is perhaps TRBD1 (6 bases). The CDR3 length is 14 residues. Trimming pared 8 bases from V and 6 bases from J, leaving 16 bases between. Germline assignment: CDR1 MNHEY and CDR2 SVGEGT.

This clonotype was found a few times. The chain links TRBV18 to TRBJ2-6; unclear D gene. In germline, CDR1 is KGHSH, CDR2 LQKENI. The CDR3 totals 17 residues. V gave up 4 bases and J gave up 0 bases, with 13 bases separating them. The CDR3 DNA follows: TGTGCCAGCTCACTTTGGCAGGTGGACTCTGGGGCCAACGTCCTGACTTTC. Translating it yields CASSLWQVDSGANVLTF.

This clonotype was seen a few times. The chain carries TRBV6-1 and TRBJ2-3; a weak D match, TRBD2 (5 bases). The CDR3 runs to 14 residues. Trimming took 3 bases from V and 4 from J, leaving 11 bases between them. Germline lookup yields CDR1 MNHNS and CDR2 SASEGT. CDR3 coding DNA: TGTGCCAGCAGTGACGTGGGGAGCGCAGATACGCAGTATTTT. Its protein product is CASSDVGSADTQYF.

This clonotype was counted between two and nine times. CDR3 residues: CASSPGTFLYEQYF. CDR3 in DNA: TGTGCCAGCAGTCCCGGGACATTCCTCTACGAGCAGTACTTC. J is TRBJ2-7 and V is TRBV6-5, with a weak D call TRBD1 (6 bases). The CDR3 has 14 amino acids. Germline V gene sequence: CDR1 MNHEY, CDR2 SVGAGI. Trimming removed 5 bases at V and 3 bases at J, with 14 bases between.